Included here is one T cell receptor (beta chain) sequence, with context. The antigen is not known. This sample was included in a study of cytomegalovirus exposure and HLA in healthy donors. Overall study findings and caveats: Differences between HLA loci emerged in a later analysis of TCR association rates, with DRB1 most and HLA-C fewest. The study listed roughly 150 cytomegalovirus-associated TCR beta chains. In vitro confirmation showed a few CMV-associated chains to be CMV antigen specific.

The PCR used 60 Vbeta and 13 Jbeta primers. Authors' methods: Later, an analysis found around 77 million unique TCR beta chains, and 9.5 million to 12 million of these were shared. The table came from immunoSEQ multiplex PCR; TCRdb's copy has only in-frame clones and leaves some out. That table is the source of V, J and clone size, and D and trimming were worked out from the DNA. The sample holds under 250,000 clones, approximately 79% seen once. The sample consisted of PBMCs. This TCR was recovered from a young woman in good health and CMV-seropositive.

This chain's CDR3 is CASSPPGVAKNIQYF. CDR3 in DNA: TGTGCCAGCTCACCACCAGGGGTAGCCAAAAACATTCAGTACTTC. The chain is built from TRBV18 and TRBJ2-4, with a weak D call TRBD1 (5 bases). The CDR3 consists of 15 residues. Trimming removed 0 bases at V and 0 bases at J, with 6 bases between. Germline-derived CDR1 and CDR2 are KGHSH and LQKENI.